The 5 T cell receptor beta chains reported below all come from one sample, sequenced in a study of T cell clonality in common variable immunodeficiency. The method was immunoSEQ multiplex PCR; TCRdb's version includes in-frame clones alone and lacks a portion of them. The sample contains 10,000 to 13,000 clones, none of them singletons. These receptors are not linked to any known antigen. Study-level points and caveats: In common variable immunodeficiency, TCR beta chains reportedly carried fewer deletions and N-nucleotide insertions.

The material sequenced was peripheral blood mononuclear cells. The source is a human donor with common variable immunodeficiency.

A note on this clone: The read comes to an end 3 residues before the CDR3 does, leaving the germline J gene to fill in the end. The chain joins TRBV20-1 to TRBJ2-5, with D perhaps matching TRBD2 (7 bases). Germline assignment: CDR1 DFQATT and CDR2 SNEGSKA (reference sequence). Trimming stripped 5 bases from V and 5 bases from J, with 12 bases between. This CDR3 has 12 amino acids. The CDR3 protein is CSAPRGAETQYF. CDR3 bases read: TGCAGTGCTCCTCGGGGGGCCGAGACC.

Points on this clone: The read halts 3 residues ahead of the CDR3 end, with the missing end drawn from the germline J gene. This rearrangement joins TRBV19 to TRBJ2-1; TRBD1 matches 7 bases. The CDR3 runs 13 residues. The germline CDR1 and CDR2 sequences are LNHDA and SQIVND (reference sequence). Germline trimming cut 5 bases from V and 5 bases from J; bases unmatched to any gene: 3. CDR3 DNA, as far as it was read: TGTGCCAGTAGTCCCGGACAGGACAATGAG. It specifies CASSPGQDNE. The entire CDR3 reads CASSPGQDNEQFF.

A note on this clone: Read coverage stops 3 residues before the CDR3 terminus; the germline J gene supplies the remainder. The chain couples TRBV18 to TRBJ2-3; TRBD1 aligns across 8 bases. CDR3 size: 15 residues. Germline CDR1 is KGHSH and CDR2 is LQKENI. The part of the CDR3 DNA that was read is TGTGCCAGCTCACCTTTAGACAGGGGTTTCGGGGCG. Encoded protein: CASSPLDRGFGA. The whole CDR3 sequence reads CASSPLDRGFGAQYF.

This clone appeared a few times. The read ends 3 residues shy of where the CDR3 ends; the end is completed using the germline J gene. The chain is built from TRBV30 and TRBJ1-2; 7 bases are a match to TRBD1. This CDR3 has 14 amino acids. After removal of 5 bases from V and 6 bases from J, the junction contained 12 bases not matched to a gene. Germline assignment: CDR1 GTSNPN and CDR2 SVGIG (reference sequence). The covered CDR3 bases are TGTGCCTGGGAGCCACAGGGGTGGCGGAATGGC. Protein sequence: CAWEPQGWRNG. The full CDR3 is CAWEPQGWRNGYTF.

Points on this clone: The CDR3 end is not reached by the read, which stops 3 residues before it; the germline J gene fills it in. The V and J genes are TRBV7-9 and TRBJ1-2; D gene ambiguous. The germline gives CDR1 SEHNR, CDR2 FQNEAQ (reference sequence). The CDR3 consists of 13 residues. Trimming took 5 bases from V and 6 from J, leaving 13 bases between them. CDR3 DNA (partial): TGTGCCAGCAGCCCCCGGGGAACGGATGGC. Translated, it gives CASSPRGTDG. Given in full, the CDR3 is CASSPRGTDGYTF.